This record covers a single T cell receptor (beta chain). Antigen specificity is unknown. This specimen comes from a study of T cell responses to AZD1222 COVID-19 vaccine. Regarding the study as a whole: Nearly half of the spike-specific TCRs reportedly recognize variant regions that carry no mutations. With two AZD1222 doses given, Spike-specific TCR breadth and depth both rose. No repertoire was sampled before or during the peak T cell response, only after it.

This table comes from immunoSEQ multiplex PCR, and its TCRdb copy is limited to in-frame clones, with some not included. The table records 150,000 or so clones, about nine tenths of them present only once. This clonotype originated in an adult in good health. The sequenced sample was peripheral blood, obtained on day 0 of MenACWY control vaccination.

CDR3 protein: CASSLAGAGAVSYNEQFF. In DNA, the CDR3 is TGTGCCAGCAGCTTAGCGGGCGCGGGAGCTGTATCCTACAATGAGCAGTTCTTC. The rearrangement joins TRBV7-7 to TRBJ2-1; 7 bases are shared with TRBD2. Germline trimming cut 0 bases from V and 1 base from J; bases unmatched to any gene: 9. In germline, CDR1 is SSHAT, CDR2 FNYEAQ (reference sequence). The CDR3 spans 18 residues.